Shown below are 4 T cell receptor beta chains from a single sample sequenced in a study of PD-1 blockade in classical Hodgkin lymphoma. Regarding time point: cycle 4 day 1 (C4D1), after more than 5 weeks of nivolumab. In every patient, relapse followed autologous stem cell transplantation, while exposure to brentuximab vedotin differed. Generated by immunoSEQ multiplex PCR, the TCRdb table keeps only in-frame clones and is missing some. Among about 9,000 clones listed, around nine tenths were seen once. Sequenced here: peripheral blood mononuclear cells (PBMCs), sampled before the fourth cycle of nivolumab. The receptors shown here come from a human donor with classical Hodgkin lymphoma.

This chain joins TRBV7-9 and TRBJ2-5; unclear D gene. V lost 5 bases, J lost 1 base, and 8 bases lay in between. Germline loops: CDR1 SEHNR, CDR2 FQNEAQ (reference sequence). This CDR3 region has 13 residues. The CDR3 is CASSPDLQETQYF. The CDR3 bases are TGTGCCAGCAGCCCGGATCTCCAAGAGACCCAGTACTTC.

The CDR3 is CASSPGLAPTYGYTF. DNA of the CDR3: TGTGCCAGCAGCCCTGGATTGGCTCCGACCTATGGCTACACCTTC. This rearrangement joins TRBV5-6 to TRBJ1-2; D ambiguous. Germline-derived CDR1 and CDR2 are SGHDT and YYEEEE. V lost 4 bases and J lost 4, with 17 bases in between. The CDR3 consists of 15 residues.

This sequence joins TRBV9 and TRBJ1-6; the D is unclear. CDR3 length: 13 amino acids. The V end was cut by 4 bases, the J end by 6 bases, with 8 bases between. The germline CDR1 and CDR2 sequences are SGDLS and YYNGEE. The CDR3 DNA sequence: TGTGCCAGCAGCTTCAGAGTTAATTCACCCCTCCACTTT. It is translated as CASSFRVNSPLHF.

The CDR3 nucleotides read TGTGCCAGCAGTTTAAGTTCAGGGGCGGTAGATACGCAGTATTTT. As protein: CASSLSSGAVDTQYF. J is TRBJ2-3 and V is TRBV28; TRBD1 is a possible D gene (6 bases). The CDR3 is 15 residues long. The ends were cut back, 2 bases at V and 5 bases at J, with 14 bases in the middle. Germline CDR1 is MDHEN and CDR2 is SYDVKM. The full variable domain, its missing parts supplied by reference TRBV28 and TRBJ2-3, is DVKVTQSSRYLVKRTGEKVFLECVQDMDHENMFWYRQDPGLGLRLIYFSYDVKMKEKGDIPEGYSVSREKKERFSLILESASTNQTSMYLCASSLSSGAVDTQYFGPGTRLTVL.